The 9 T cell receptor beta chains reported below all come from one sample, sequenced in a study of a mutant IDH1 vaccine in newly diagnosed glioma. Method: immunoSEQ multiplex PCR; TCRdb's copy keeps in-frame clones and lacks some. The sample contains over 45,000 clones, roughly 76% of which appear only once. Time point in this sample: week 47, end of study. In every dose of vaccine, 300 ug of mutant IDH1 20-mer peptide was given alongside topical imiquimod. Their target antigens are unknown. Material: PBMCs, obtained from a glioma patient whose treatment included an IDH1 peptide vaccine. Source of these receptors: a man in his fifties with glioma.

The chain is built from TRBV2 and TRBJ2-1; possible D gene TRBD2, 6 bases. Germline V gene lookup returns CDR1 SNHLY and CDR2 FYNNEI. V was clipped by 2 bases and J by 8 bases, with 13 bases between them. This CDR3 has 14 residues. CDR3 DNA sequence: TGTGCCAGCAGTGAACCCACGGGGGAGCATGAGCAGTTCTTC. It codes for CASSEPTGEHEQFF.

The V gene is TRBV4-1, the J gene TRBJ1-1; D is uncertain. V lost 1 base, J lost 5 bases, and 14 bases lay in between. The CDR3 spans 15 residues. Germline CDR1 is MGHRA and CDR2 is YSYEKL. CDR3 sequence (DNA): TGCGCCAGCAGCCAAGTAGCGGGGTTGGAGACTGAAGCTTTCTTT. It translates to CASSQVAGLETEAFF.

The chain uses TRBV6-5 and TRBJ2-7, with D possibly being TRBD2 (5 bases). Between the trimmed V and J ends, which lost 7 bases and 6 bases, there was a span of 13 bases. This CDR3 region has 12 residues. CDR1 is MNHEY, CDR2 SVGAGI, per germline. The CDR3 is CASIGVGSEQYF. CDR3 nucleotides: TGTGCCAGCATTGGTGTAGGGAGCGAGCAGTACTTC.

This clone showed up just a few times. The chain links TRBV30 to TRBJ1-5, with D unclear. Germline V lookup: CDR1 GTSNPN, CDR2 SVGIG (reference sequence). This CDR3 is built from 12 residues. Trimming removed 8 bases at V and 0 bases at J, with 8 bases between. The CDR3 loop reads CAGGFSNQPQHF. The CDR3 DNA reads as TGTGCCGGAGGTTTTAGCAATCAGCCCCAGCATTTT.

The gene calls are TRBV4-2 and TRBJ2-7; unclear D gene. Trimming pared 1 base from V and 6 bases from J, leaving 7 bases between. The CDR3 loop spans 12 amino acids. Germline V gene lookup returns CDR1 LGHNA and CDR2 YNFKEQ. The CDR3 DNA sequence: TGTGCCAGCAGCCAAGGGTCCCGCGAGCAGTACTTC. It is translated as CASSQGSREQYF.

The V call is TRBV29-1, the J call TRBJ1-1; D not resolved. This CDR3 is built from 12 residues. Germline-derived CDR1 and CDR2 are SQVTM and ANQGSEA. Between the trimmed V and J ends, which lost 3 bases and 5 bases, there was a span of 10 bases. DNA of the CDR3: TGCAGCGTTGACCCTTCGGGGACTGAAGCTTTCTTT. Amino acids: CSVDPSGTEAFF.

The chain recombines TRBV28 with TRBJ1-2, with 10 bases that match TRBD1. The CDR3 extends over 14 amino acids. Germline V gene sequence: CDR1 MDHEN, CDR2 SYDVKM. The CDR3 protein is CAIKTGGGFGGYTF. The CDR3 DNA is TGTGCTATCAAGACAGGGGGCGGTTTCGGTGGCTACACCTTC.

The rearrangement uses TRBV27 and TRBJ2-3; D call uncertain. Trimming cost V 6 bases and J 1 base, with 17 bases left between them. Germline V gene data show CDR1 as MNHEY and CDR2 as SMNVEV (reference sequence). The CDR3 length is 16 residues. As DNA, the CDR3 is TGTGCCAGCAGACGACTCAAGGGCGCCGGCACAGATACGCAGTATTTT. It yields the protein CASRRLKGAGTDTQYF.

The chain combines TRBV9 with TRBJ1-3, with TRBD1 matching over 7 bases. CDR3 length: 15 residues. The germline gives CDR1 SGDLS, CDR2 YYNGEE. Germline trimming cut 4 bases from V and 2 bases from J; bases unmatched to any gene: 6. In DNA, the CDR3 is TGTGCCAGCAGCACAACAGGGGCTACTGGAAACACCATATATTTT. It is translated as CASSTTGATGNTIYF.